The clone carrying this TCR beta chain was observed once. Using immunoSEQ multiplex PCR, the repertoire was profiled, and TCRdb retains in-frame clones only, with some absent. The table lists about 170,000 clones, roughly 83% of them singletons. This sample is part of a study of blood T cell repertoires in COVID-19. For the study at large: Sources were T cells, B-cell-depleted T cells, or PBMCs; the material itself was cDNA or gDNA.

V dropped 2 bases and J dropped 5; count of bases not matched to a gene: 7. This CDR3 contains 15 residues. Per the germline V gene, CDR1 is SEHNR and CDR2 is FQNEAQ (reference sequence). The chain combines TRBV7-9 with TRBJ2-7; 9 bases agree with TRBD1. The sample consisted of peripheral blood. The clonotype originates from an elderly woman with active or convalescent COVID-19. The CDR3 DNA sequence: TGTGCCAGCAGCTTATCCGGGACAGGGTCCGACGAGCAGTACTTC. Protein sequence: CASSLSGTGSDEQYF.